These 26 T cell receptor beta chains came from one sample sequenced in a study of cytomegalovirus exposure and HLA in healthy donors. PCR involved 60 Vbeta and 13 Jbeta primers. Produced via immunoSEQ multiplex PCR; TCRdb's table is partial and in-frame only. The sample yields some 120,000 clones, 74% seen once. Material for sequencing was PBMCs. The source of these receptors is a woman aged 45 to 65 in good health and CMV-seropositive.

The V and J genes are TRBV7-2 and TRBJ2-5, with TRBD1 matching 8 bases. Germline-derived CDR1 and CDR2 are SGHTA and FQGNSA. The V segment lost 1 base and the J segment 11 bases; nucleotides outside the gene matches: 15. There are 16 residues in the CDR3. The CDR3 DNA follows: TGTGCCAGCAGCTTAGAACGGTTCAGGGGGCGCAGAGAGCAGTACTTC. Translated: CASSLERFRGRREQYF.

The chain carries TRBV6-5 and TRBJ2-3; a possible D gene is TRBD2 (5 bases). V was pared by 5 bases and J by 9 bases, with 12 bases between. Germline V gene data show CDR1 as MNHEY and CDR2 as SVGAGI. The CDR3 runs 12 residues. The CDR3 loop reads CASSSSERTQYF. DNA of the CDR3: TGTGCCAGCAGTAGCTCGGAGCGGACGCAGTATTTT.

The V and J genes are TRBV19 and TRBJ1-5; perhaps TRBD1 as D (6 bases). CDR1 is LNHDA, CDR2 SQIVND, per germline (reference sequence). The CDR3 covers 14 residues. V lost 5 bases and J 7 bases, leaving 15 bases between the germline ends. The CDR3 protein is CASSFSHREQPQHF. CDR3 sequence (DNA): TGTGCCAGTAGTTTTTCGCACAGGGAACAGCCCCAGCATTTT. The complete variable domain, with remaining parts taken from reference TRBV19 and TRBJ1-5, reads DGGITQSPKYLFRKEGQNVTLSCEQNLNHDAMYWYRQDPGQGLRLIYYSQIVNDFQKGDIAEGYSVSREKKESFPLTVTSAQKNPTAFYLCASSFSHREQPQHFGDGTRLSIL.

Only one count was recorded for this clone. Written as DNA, the CDR3 is TGTGCCAGTAGTATTGTCGGGGGGCCCTACGAGCAGTACTTC. Translated, it gives CASSIVGGPYEQYF. The chain uses TRBV19 and TRBJ2-7; the D gene is possibly TRBD2 (7 bases). This CDR3 has 14 residues. CDR1 is LNHDA and CDR2 is SQIVND in the germline V gene (reference sequence). The ends were cut back, 3 bases at V and 2 bases at J, with 11 bases in the middle. The whole variable domain, remainder taken from reference TRBV19 and TRBJ2-7, is DGGITQSPKYLFRKEGQNVTLSCEQNLNHDAMYWYRQDPGQGLRLIYYSQIVNDFQKGDIAEGYSVSREKKESFPLTVTSAQKNPTAFYLCASSIVGGPYEQYFGPGTRLTVT.

The J gene is TRBJ2-1, the V gene TRBV19; TRBD2 matches at 10 bases. With V trimmed by 4 bases and J by 7 bases, 7 bases remained unmatched. Germline CDR1 reads LNHDA; CDR2 reads SQIVND (reference sequence). The CDR3 is 15 amino acids. For the CDR3, the DNA is TGTGCCAGTAGTACCCTAGCGGGGGCCAGGAATGAGCAGTTCTTC. This sequence encodes CASSTLAGARNEQFF.

The chain links TRBV5-1 to TRBJ2-3; D is unresolved. The germline CDR1 and CDR2 sequences are SGHRS and YFSETQ. The CDR3 extends over 13 amino acids. V was pared by 7 bases and J by 1 base, with 10 bases between. The CDR3 nucleotides are TGCGCCAGCCTCGGTTTGGGCACAGATACGCAGTATTTT. It yields the protein CASLGLGTDTQYF.

The sample holds a few counts of this clone. Other nucleotide sequences from this sample produce the same CDR3. The chain employs TRBV11-3 and TRBJ2-2; D gene ambiguous. CDR3 length: 13 amino acids. The germline V gene encodes CDR1 SGHNT and CDR2 YENEEA. The V and J ends lost 1 base and 4 bases respectively, with 4 bases between them. CDR3 amino acids: CASSLAGTGELFF. The CDR3 nucleotides read TGTGCCAGCAGCTTAGCAGGCACCGGGGAGCTGTTTTTT.

The chain has TRBV11-3 and TRBJ1-1; no clear D gene. The CDR3 totals 10 residues. V was trimmed by 8 bases and J by 4 bases, leaving 5 bases between them. Germline values: CDR1 SGHNT, CDR2 YENEEA. For the CDR3, the DNA is TGTGCCAGCGGAGCCACTGAAGCTTTCTTT. Its translation is CASGATEAFF.

This clone was counted a few times. DNA for the CDR3: TGTGCCAGCACCGAGACAGGACTAGATGAGCAGTTCTTC. Translating it yields CASTETGLDEQFF. The chain has TRBV2 and TRBJ2-1; maybe TRBD2 (7 bases). This CDR3 has 13 residues. The germline V gene encodes CDR1 SNHLY and CDR2 FYNNEI. With 7 bases removed from V and 8 bases from J, the gap between germline ends came to 15 bases.

The table lists this clone with a count of one. V gene TRBV21-1 combines with J gene TRBJ2-2; the table's D call of TRBD1 was not tested on the DNA. TRBV21-1 is recorded as a pseudogene. The CDR3 loop spans 15 amino acids. CDR3 bases: TGTGCCAGCAGCATGGACAGGGGGAACACCGGGGAGCTGTTTTTT. This codes for CASSMDRGNTGELFF.

The V call is TRBV10-3, the J call TRBJ2-1, with TRBD1 matching over 9 bases. Germline V gene sequence: CDR1 ENHRY, CDR2 SYGVKD. This CDR3 has 14 amino acids. Trimming removed 6 bases from V and 7 bases from J; junction bases left unmatched: 7. CDR3 in DNA: TGTGCCATCAGCCCCGGGACAGGGAAGAATGAGCAGTTCTTC. This codes for CAISPGTGKNEQFF.

This clone was counted only a few times. The same CDR3 arises from other DNA sequences in this sample as well. J is TRBJ2-3 and V is TRBV7-6, with 12 bases that match TRBD1. The CDR3 covers 15 residues. The junction had 6 bases not matched to a gene; V was cut back by 4 bases and J by 7 bases. Germline loops: CDR1 SGHVS, CDR2 FNYEAQ. The CDR3 is CASSSGQGAVYTQYF. The DNA of the CDR3 is TGTGCCAGCAGCTCGGGACAGGGGGCGGTTTATACGCAGTATTTT. The full variable domain, rest sourced from reference TRBV7-6 and TRBJ2-3, is GAGVSQSPRYKVTKRGQDVALRCDPISGHVSLYWYRQALGQGPEFLTYFNYEAQQDKSGLPNDRFSAERPEGSISTLTIQRTEQRDSAMYRCASSSGQGAVYTQYFGPGTRLTVL.

The chain employs TRBV19 and TRBJ1-1; perhaps TRBD1 as D (5 bases). Trimming stripped 7 bases from V and 3 bases from J, with 15 bases between. The CDR3 is 14 residues long. Germline assignment: CDR1 LNHDA and CDR2 SQIVND (reference sequence). In DNA, the CDR3 is TGTGCCAGTATTTCCACCGGGGGGTACACTGAAGCTTTCTTT. Amino acid sequence: CASISTGGYTEAFF.

The chain has TRBV5-5 and TRBJ1-5; no clear D gene. Looked up from germline, CDR1 is SGHKS and CDR2 is YYEKEE (reference sequence). V lost 7 bases and J lost 0, with 14 bases in between. There are 15 residues in the CDR3. The chain's CDR3 is CASPPPRVSNQPQHF. The CDR3 nucleotides are TGTGCCAGCCCCCCCCCGAGGGTTAGCAATCAGCCCCAGCATTTT. Using reference TRBV5-5 and TRBJ1-5 for the parts outside the CDR3, the full variable domain is DAGVTQSPTHLIKTRGQQVTLRCSPISGHKSVSWYQQVLGQGPQFIFQYYEKEERGRGNFPDRFSARQFPNYSSELNVNALLLGDSALYLCASPPPRVSNQPQHFGDGTRLSIL.

The J gene is TRBJ1-4, the V gene TRBV5-4; no clear D gene. The CDR3 is 13 amino acids. Trimming took 0 bases from V and 6 from J, leaving 6 bases between them. The germline V gene has CDR1 SGHNT and CDR2 YYREEE (reference sequence). The CDR3 reads CASSLAQDEKLFF. Here the CDR3 DNA reads TGTGCCAGCAGCTTGGCCCAGGATGAAAAACTGTTTTTT. Supplemented by reference TRBV5-4 and TRBJ1-4, the full variable domain reads ETGVTQSPTHLIKTRGQQVTLRCSSQSGHNTVSWYQQALGQGPQFIFQYYREEENGRGNFPPRFSGLQFPNYSSELNVNALELDDSALYLCASSLAQDEKLFFGSGTQLSVL.

This chain uses TRBV5-6 with TRBJ1-4; D perhaps matches TRBD1 (6 bases). Germline V lookup: CDR1 SGHDT, CDR2 YYEEEE. Trimming stripped 1 base from V and 0 bases from J, with 10 bases between. The CDR3 totals 16 residues. The CDR3 DNA reads as TGTGCCAGCAGCTTGCAGGGGCCCACAACTAATGAAAAACTGTTTTTT. Translated: CASSLQGPTTNEKLFF.

The chain employs TRBV5-1 and TRBJ2-7; tentative D call: TRBD1 (6 bases). The V and J ends lost 4 bases and 5 bases respectively, with 22 bases between them. The CDR3 is 16 amino acids. The germline gives CDR1 SGHRS, CDR2 YFSETQ. CDR3 loop: CASSPGTGISVHEQYF. In nucleotides, the CDR3 is TGCGCCAGCAGCCCGGGAACAGGGATAAGCGTCCACGAGCAGTACTTC.

This sequence joins TRBV5-1 and TRBJ1-1, with D tentatively TRBD1 (5 bases). Trimming left V 3 bases short and J 1 base short, with 10 bases between. The germline gives CDR1 SGHRS, CDR2 YFSETQ. This CDR3 is built from 14 residues. The CDR3 loop is CASSWRGPNTEAFF. In DNA, the CDR3 is TGCGCCAGCAGCTGGCGGGGCCCGAACACTGAAGCTTTCTTT.

The V and J genes are TRBV9 and TRBJ2-7; 8 positions agree with TRBD1. Germline values: CDR1 SGDLS, CDR2 YYNGEE. Unmatched junction bases numbered 5, after V lost 0 bases and J lost 3 bases. There are 15 residues in the CDR3. The CDR3 DNA reads as TGTGCCAGCAGCGTAGGCCAGGGGGCCTTCTACGAGCAGTACTTC. Translating gives CASSVGQGAFYEQYF.

The chain couples TRBV7-9 to TRBJ2-5, with 13 bases aligning to TRBD2. The J call is in doubt because the DNA end fits TRBJ2-7 better. This CDR3 has 19 amino acids. Germline V lookup: CDR1 SEHNR, CDR2 FQNEAQ (reference sequence). CDR3 loop: CASSSLGLAGTKYAYEQYF. The CDR3 nucleotides read TGTGCCAGCAGCTCATTGGGACTAGCGGGGACAAAGTACGCCTACGAGCAGTACTTC.

This rearrangement joins TRBV2 to TRBJ1-5; D might be TRBD1 (5 bases). This CDR3 has 13 amino acids. Trimming took 7 bases from V and 6 from J, leaving 13 bases between them. Per the germline V gene, CDR1 is SNHLY and CDR2 is FYNNEI. The CDR3 bases are TGTGCCAGCACGGGGGAGCGGGGTCAGCCCCAGCATTTT. The encoded protein is CASTGERGQPQHF.

This clone was seen a handful of times. The rearrangement uses TRBV19 and TRBJ1-1; 7 bases line up with TRBD1. CDR1 and CDR2 (germline): LNHDA, SQIVND (reference sequence). The CDR3 covers 14 residues. The V and J ends lost 4 bases and 5 bases, in that order; junction bases with no gene match: 7. The CDR3 bases are TGTGCCAGTAGTAGCCGGACAGGCGGGACTGAAGCTTTCTTT. Its protein product is CASSSRTGGTEAFF.

The V gene is TRBV4-2, the J gene TRBJ2-1; D gene unclear. Germline CDR1 is LGHNA and CDR2 is YNFKEQ. The CDR3 totals 13 residues. Trimming stripped 0 bases from V and 12 bases from J, with 12 bases between. The CDR3 reads CASSQDIDLSQFF. The CDR3 coding sequence is TGTGCCAGCAGCCAAGATATAGACTTATCGCAGTTCTTC.

A few counts support this clone. V usage is TRBV6-4 and J usage is TRBJ2-1, with 7 bases lining up with TRBD1. Germline loops: CDR1 MRHNA, CDR2 SNTAGT. V trimming: 5 bases; J trimming: 4 bases; junction bases outside the gene matches: 8. This CDR3 contains 15 residues. This CDR3 is CASSPGDRVYNEQFF. For the CDR3, the DNA is TGTGCCAGCAGTCCCGGTGACAGGGTATACAATGAGCAGTTCTTC.

The chain carries TRBV30 and TRBJ1-3, with no clear D. Looked up from germline, CDR1 is GTSNPN and CDR2 is SVGIG (reference sequence). This CDR3 has 15 amino acids. Trimming took off 1 base at V and 0 bases at J, with 10 bases between the two ends. The CDR3 loop is CAWSGSRFSGNTIYF. DNA of the CDR3: TGTGCCTGGAGTGGGTCCAGATTCTCTGGAAACACCATATATTTT. Full variable domain (outside the CDR3, taken from reference TRBV30 and TRBJ1-3): SQTIHQWPATLVQPVGSPLSLECTVEGTSNPNLYWYRQAAGRGLQLLFYSVGIGQISSEVPQNLSASRPQDRQFILSSKKLLLSDSGFYLCAWSGSRFSGNTIYFGEGSWLTVV.

V usage is TRBV4-1 and J usage is TRBJ1-2, with D uncertain. Germline V lookup: CDR1 MGHRA, CDR2 YSYEKL. The CDR3 contains 12 residues. V gave up 0 bases and J gave up 8 bases, with 7 bases separating them. DNA of the CDR3: TGCGCCAGCAGCCAAGATTGGGAGGGCTACACCTTC. Translating gives CASSQDWEGYTF.